A selection of T cell receptor beta chains follows, all from one sample in a study of T cells in Graves' hyperthyroidism and ophthalmopathy. Using its own MiXCR run on the multiplex PCR reads, TCRdb lists one record per CDR3 protein. The sample consists of nearly 600,000 distinct CDR3 sequences, over 11% of them appearing once. The specimen sequenced was blood. The receptors originated from a woman aged 25-40 years with Graves' hyperthyroidism that later progressed to Graves' ophthalmopathy. Both conserved end residues are part of each CDR3. D genes are given only for firm matches. The listing skips clone size in some rows; elsewhere it reads once, few, many or a size class.

CDR3 protein: CASSRGGTSGMETQYF; CDR3 DNA: TGTGCCAGCAGCCGAGGCGGGACTAGCGGGATGGAGACCCAGTACTTC; V gene: TRBV5-5; clone size: many; D gene: TRBD2; J gene: TRBJ2-5
CDR3 protein: CASSLVYSGANVLTF; CDR3 DNA: TGTGCCAGCAGCTTAGTGTACTCTGGGGCCAACGTCCTGACTTTC; V gene: TRBV7-8; clone size: .; D gene: .; J gene: TRBJ2-6
CDR3 protein: CASSSPGGDSYEQYF; CDR3 DNA: TGTGCCAGCAGTTCCCCGGGAGGCGATTCCTACGAGCAGTACTTC; V gene: TRBV28; clone size: many; D gene: TRBD2; J gene: TRBJ2-7
CDR3 protein: CSARETGAPTDTQYF; CDR3 DNA: TGCAGTGCTAGAGAAACGGGAGCCCCAACAGATACGCAGTATTTT; V gene: TRBV20-1; clone size: many; D gene: .; J gene: TRBJ2-3
CDR3 protein: CSVGLTSGGTDTQYF; CDR3 DNA: TGCAGCGTTGGTTTGACTAGCGGGGGCACAGATACGCAGTATTTT; V gene: TRBV29-1; clone size: many; D gene: TRBD2; J gene: TRBJ2-3
CDR3 protein: CASSLPGHLSYEQYF; CDR3 DNA: TGTGCCAGCAGCTTGCCTGGACACTTATCCTACGAGCAGTACTTC; V gene: TRBV11-2; clone size: many; D gene: .; J gene: TRBJ2-7
CDR3 protein: CASSMIDRAVADTQYF; CDR3 DNA: TGCGCCAGCAGCATGATTGACAGGGCGGTCGCAGATACGCAGTATTTT; V gene: TRBV5-1; clone size: .; D gene: TRBD1; J gene: TRBJ2-3
CDR3 protein: CASSLSTGVGNTIYF; CDR3 DNA: TGTGCCAGCAGTTTATCGACGGGGGTGGGAAACACCATATATTTT; V gene: TRBV27; clone size: .; D gene: .; J gene: TRBJ1-3
CDR3 protein: CASSYSRQGGETQYF; CDR3 DNA: TGTGCCAGCAGTTACTCGAGACAGGGAGGCGAGACCCAGTACTTC; V gene: TRBV6-5; clone size: many; D gene: .; J gene: TRBJ2-5
CDR3 protein: CAISESSSGRAPVDTGELFF; CDR3 DNA: TGTGCCATCAGTGAGTCTTCTAGCGGGAGGGCCCCGGTGGACACCGGGGAGCTGTTTTTT; V gene: TRBV10-3; clone size: many; D gene: TRBD2; J gene: TRBJ2-2
CDR3 protein: CASSLGTSGSGELFF; CDR3 DNA: TGCGCCAGCAGCTTAGGGACTAGCGGGTCCGGGGAGCTGTTTTTT; V gene: TRBV5-1; clone size: few; D gene: TRBD2; J gene: TRBJ2-2
CDR3 protein: CASSQDRGMVNEQFF; CDR3 DNA: TGCGCCAGCAGCCAAGATCGGGGAATGGTTAATGAGCAGTTCTTC; V gene: TRBV4-1; clone size: .; D gene: .; J gene: TRBJ2-1
CDR3 protein: CSASGTKDSPLHF; CDR3 DNA: TGCAGCGCTTCCGGGACTAAGGATTCACCCCTCCACTTT; V gene: TRBV20-1; clone size: .; D gene: .; J gene: TRBJ1-6
CDR3 protein: CSASGHHSGSDGYTF; CDR3 DNA: TGCAGTGCTAGTGGGCACCATTCCGGCTCAGATGGCTACACCTTC; V gene: TRBV20-1; clone size: many; D gene: .; J gene: TRBJ1-2
CDR3 protein: CASGPLWDTQYF; CDR3 DNA: TGTGCTAGTGGTCCGTTATGGGATACGCAGTATTTT; V gene: TRBV12-5; clone size: many; D gene: .; J gene: TRBJ2-3
CDR3 protein: CSARPGPDRETQYF; CDR3 DNA: TGCAGTGCTAGACCCGGCCCCGACAGGGAGACCCAGTACTTC; V gene: TRBV20-1; clone size: many; D gene: .; J gene: TRBJ2-5
CDR3 protein: CASTGTGGAWEQFF; CDR3 DNA: TGTGCCAGCACCGGGACAGGGGGCGCGTGGGAGCAGTTCTTC; V gene: TRBV6-1; clone size: many; D gene: TRBD1; J gene: TRBJ2-1
CDR3 protein: CASSENNRIPSYEQYF; CDR3 DNA: TGTGCCAGCAGTGAAAACAACAGGATCCCCTCCTACGAGCAGTACTTC; V gene: TRBV25-1; clone size: .; D gene: .; J gene: TRBJ2-7
CDR3 protein: CASAAGSTDTQYF; CDR3 DNA: TGTGCTAGTGCTGCGGGAAGCACAGATACGCAGTATTTT; V gene: TRBV12-5; clone size: many; D gene: .; J gene: TRBJ2-3
CDR3 protein: CASSQSGQEVDTIYF; CDR3 DNA: TGTGCTAGCAGCCAGTCGGGACAGGAGGTGGACACCATATATTTT; V gene: TRBV7-7; clone size: many; D gene: TRBD1; J gene: TRBJ1-3
CDR3 protein: CASSLWPATNEKLFF; CDR3 DNA: TGTGCCAGCAGCTTGTGGCCAGCAACTAATGAAAAACTGTTTTTT; V gene: TRBV5-6; clone size: .; D gene: .; J gene: TRBJ1-4
CDR3 protein: CASRARGQETQYF; CDR3 DNA: TGTGCCAGCAGGGCCAGGGGCCAAGAGACCCAGTACTTC; V gene: TRBV27; clone size: many; D gene: .; J gene: TRBJ2-5
CDR3 protein: CASTPPRGAETQYF; CDR3 DNA: TGTGCCAGCACCCCCCCTAGGGGGGCCGAGACCCAGTACTTC; V gene: TRBV28; clone size: .; D gene: .; J gene: TRBJ2-5
CDR3 protein: CSVSRYTGELFF; CDR3 DNA: TGCAGCGTTTCCCGGTACACCGGGGAGCTGTTTTTT; V gene: TRBV29-1; clone size: many; D gene: .; J gene: TRBJ2-2
CDR3 protein: CASSLDLAGGDTQYF; CDR3 DNA: TGTGCCAGCAGCTTAGATCTAGCGGGAGGGGACACGCAGTATTTT; V gene: TRBV11-2; clone size: many; D gene: TRBD2; J gene: TRBJ2-3
CDR3 protein: CASGSLTSGRAGEFF; CDR3 DNA: TGTGCCAGCGGTTCGTTGACTAGCGGGAGGGCGGGTGAGTTCTTC; V gene: TRBV6-9; clone size: .; D gene: TRBD2; J gene: TRBJ2-1
CDR3 protein: CASKTSGDGEQFF; CDR3 DNA: TGTGCCAGTAAGACTAGCGGGGACGGTGAGCAGTTCTTC; V gene: TRBV19; clone size: few; D gene: TRBD2; J gene: TRBJ2-1
CDR3 protein: CASRMTGGEDNEQFF; CDR3 DNA: TGTGCCAGTAGAATGACAGGGGGGGAGGACAATGAGCAGTTCTTC; V gene: TRBV19; clone size: many; D gene: TRBD1; J gene: TRBJ2-1
CDR3 protein: CASSLPHLDGYTF; CDR3 DNA: TGTGCCAGCAGCTTACCACACCTAGATGGCTACACCTTC; V gene: TRBV7-2; clone size: .; D gene: .; J gene: TRBJ1-2
CDR3 protein: CASSLDLGGEQDTQYF; CDR3 DNA: TGTGCCAGCAGCTTAGATCTGGGGGGGGAACAAGATACGCAGTATTTT; V gene: TRBV11-3; clone size: many; D gene: TRBD2; J gene: TRBJ2-3
CDR3 protein: CAGRGLSSYEQYF; CDR3 DNA: TGTGCCGGCCGTGGGCTGAGCTCCTACGAGCAGTACTTC; V gene: TRBV28; clone size: many; D gene: .; J gene: TRBJ2-7
CDR3 protein: CASSPLPGETQYF; CDR3 DNA: TGTGCTAGCAGCCCGCTCCCGGGTGAGACCCAGTACTTC; V gene: TRBV7-7; clone size: .; D gene: .; J gene: TRBJ2-5
CDR3 protein: CASSHEGTYGYTF; CDR3 DNA: TGTGCCAGCAGCCACGAGGGGACCTATGGCTACACCTTC; V gene: TRBV3-1; clone size: few; D gene: .; J gene: TRBJ1-2